The source of this T cell receptor beta chain is a study of blood T cell repertoires in COVID-19. TCRdb's table, derived via immunoSEQ multiplex PCR, lists solely in-frame clones and lacks some. The sample carries more than 110,000 clones, 88% recorded once. By share, this clone ranks as medium-sized. The junction had 8 bases not matched to a gene; V was cut back by 4 bases and J by 8 bases. Per the germline V gene, CDR1 is LGHNA and CDR2 is YNFKEQ. This CDR3 spans 16 amino acids. This receptor was obtained from a middle-aged man with active or convalescent COVID-19. The sample taken for sequencing was peripheral blood. The rearrangement uses TRBV4-2 and TRBJ2-2; TRBD2 matches 12 bases. CDR3 DNA sequence: TGTGCCAGCAGCCCGGTGACTAGCGGGAGTACGGGGGAGCTGTTTTTT. Protein product: CASSPVTSGSTGELFF.